These 5 T cell receptor beta chains share one sample of origin, sequenced in a study of chemoradiotherapy in HPV16-positive cancers. The protocol was immunoSEQ multiplex PCR, while the TCRdb copy is restricted to in-frame clones and leaves out a portion. This sample has tens of thousands of clones, with over 75% found just once. The sample was blood, taken from a patient who underwent chemoradiotherapy. These receptors all stem from a human donor with HPV-associated anogenital cancer.

The V and J genes are TRBV6-1 and TRBJ2-5; possibly TRBD2 for D (5 bases). This CDR3 comprises 15 residues. CDR1 and CDR2 from the germline V gene are MNHNS and SASEGT. Trimming removed 0 bases at V and 4 bases at J, with 12 bases between. This CDR3 is CASSEARLAGETQYF. In DNA form, the CDR3 reads TGTGCCAGCAGTGAAGCGCGGCTAGCTGGAGAGACCCAGTACTTC.

The genes are TRBV6-5 and TRBJ1-3; D is unclear. CDR3 length: 16 residues. In germline, CDR1 is MNHEY, CDR2 SVGAGI. Trimming pared 2 bases from V and 0 bases from J, leaving 11 bases between. The CDR3, as DNA: TGTGCCAGCAGTTACGCCGGGGAGCTCTCTGGAAACACCATATATTTT. Its translation is CASSYAGELSGNTIYF.

In DNA form, the CDR3 reads TGTGCCAGCAGCCGCATGGGGGGTGGCAGGGGGGCAGAGACCCAGTACTTC. Translation: CASSRMGGGRGAETQYF. This chain joins TRBV11-3 and TRBJ2-5; D is perhaps TRBD1 (7 bases). Germline V gene sequence: CDR1 SGHNT, CDR2 YENEEA. V dropped 5 bases and J dropped 4 bases, with 23 bases sitting between them. The length of the CDR3 is 17 residues.

DNA for the CDR3: TGTGCCAGCAGCTTAGGACAGGGCAATCAGCCCCAGCATTTT. Amino acid sequence: CASSLGQGNQPQHF. The chain employs TRBV7-6 and TRBJ1-5, with D tentatively TRBD1 (6 bases). The CDR3 covers 14 residues. Germline V gene sequence: CDR1 SGHVS, CDR2 FNYEAQ. The germline V and J ends were trimmed by 1 base and 2 bases, with 6 bases remaining between them. Supplemented by reference TRBV7-6 and TRBJ1-5, the full variable domain reads GAGVSQSPRYKVTKRGQDVALRCDPISGHVSLYWYRQALGQGPEFLTYFNYEAQQDKSGLPNDRFSAERPEGSISTLTIQRTEQRDSAMYRCASSLGQGNQPQHFGDGTRLSIL.

This clone came up once. The chain carries TRBV19 and TRBJ1-1, with TRBD1 identical over 7 bases. The CDR3 totals 13 residues. V lost 4 bases to trimming and J lost 1 base; unmatched junction nucleotides: 0. Germline CDR1 and CDR2: LNHDA and SQIVND (reference sequence). Here the CDR3 reads CASSTGGNTEAFF. The CDR3 DNA sequence: TGTGCCAGTAGTACAGGGGGGAACACTGAAGCTTTCTTT.